Presented here are 8 T cell receptor beta chains from one specimen sequenced in a study of blood T cell repertoires in COVID-19. Here immunoSEQ multiplex PCR was the method, and the copy in TCRdb shows in-frame clones only, minus some. This table holds 220,000 or so clones, approximately 83% found once. Source material: PBMCs or T cells enriched from blood (not recorded which). Receptors originate from a woman aged 40 to 50 with acute COVID-19.

The chain joins TRBV11-2 to TRBJ1-4; 9 nucleotides line up with TRBD1. CDR1 SGHAT and CDR2 FQNNGV come from the germline V gene. This CDR3 is 18 amino acids long. With 2 bases clipped from V and 0 bases from J, the junction kept 7 bases outside the gene matches. The CDR3 sequence is CASSLYPTGGATNEKLFF. The CDR3 DNA reads TGTGCCAGCAGCTTATATCCGACAGGGGGGGCAACTAATGAAAAACTGTTTTTT.

The chain uses TRBV11-2 and TRBJ2-3; 14 bases are shared with TRBD2. The CDR3 covers 17 residues. Trimming cost V 3 bases and J 2 bases; bases outside gene matches: 4. Germline V CDR1 and CDR2: SGHAT, FQNNGV. DNA for the CDR3: TGTGCCAGCAGCTTTCAGGGACTAGCGGGAGTCACAGATACGCAGTATTTT. This encodes CASSFQGLAGVTDTQYF. Full variable domain (rest looked up from reference TRBV11-2 and TRBJ2-3): EAGVAQSPRYKIIEKRQSVAFWCNPISGHATLYWYQQILGQGPKLLIQFQNNGVVDDSQLPKDRFSAERLKGVDSTLKIQPAKLEDSAVYLCASSFQGLAGVTDTQYFGPGTRLTVL.

The chain joins TRBV5-6 to TRBJ2-5; D is undetermined. CDR1 SGHDT and CDR2 YYEEEE come from the germline V gene. Trimming shortened V by 3 bases and J by 5 bases, and 5 bases separated the two germline ends. The CDR3 has 11 residues. CDR3 sequence (DNA): TGTGCCAGCAGCTGGCGGGAGACCCAGTACTTC. Its translation: CASSWRETQYF. The full variable domain, with the rest looked up from reference TRBV5-6 and TRBJ2-5, is DAGVTQSPTHLIKTRGQQVTLRCSPKSGHDTVSWYQQALGQGPQFIFQYYEEEERQRGNFPDRFSGHQFPNYSSELNVNALLLGDSALYLCASSWRETQYFGPGTRLLVL.

This rearrangement joins TRBV6-5 to TRBJ1-3, with D perhaps TRBD1 (6 bases). Germline lookup yields CDR1 MNHEY and CDR2 SVGAGI. There are 14 residues in the CDR3. The ends were cut back, 5 bases at V and 1 base at J, with 9 bases in the middle. The CDR3 region has the DNA TGTGCCAGCAGTACACAGGGATCTGGAAACACCATATATTTT. Its translation: CASSTQGSGNTIYF.

This chain links TRBV6-2 or TRBV6-3 with TRBJ2-2; D remains unclear. The ends were cut back, 5 bases at V and 5 bases at J, with 21 bases in the middle. The germline CDR1 and CDR2 sequences are MNHEY and SVGEGT. The CDR3 runs to 17 residues. CDR3 sequence (DNA): TGTGCCAGCAGTCACCAATACAGCCTATTCTTTACCGGGGAGCTGTTTTTT. Translated, it gives CASSHQYSLFFTGELFF.

Note on this clone: It may be a read error: a sequence one base away is much more abundant. The chain couples TRBV12-3 or TRBV12-4 to TRBJ1-5; TRBD1 agrees at 8 bases. The CDR3 runs to 13 residues. The CDR3 here is CASSLTGAQLQHF. CDR3 nucleotide sequence: TGTGCCAGCAGTCTGACAGGGGCTCAGCTCCAGCATTTT.

The rearrangement links TRBV5-1 to TRBJ1-6; TRBD1 matches at 7 bases. CDR1 and CDR2 from the germline V gene are SGHRS and YFSETQ. CDR3 length: 13 amino acids. The V and J ends lost 4 bases and 8 bases, in that order; junction bases with no gene match: 3. CDR3 protein: CASSAGTDSPLHF. CDR3 DNA: TGCGCCAGCAGCGCCGGGACAGATTCACCCCTCCACTTT.

The V call is TRBV5-4, the J call TRBJ2-7; the match to TRBD1 covers 9 bases. CDR1 and CDR2 from the germline V gene are SGHNT and YYREEE (reference sequence). This CDR3 contains 14 residues. J gave up 4 bases and V 3 bases, and 5 bases lay outside the gene matches. Here the CDR3 reads CASSWDRVGYEQYF. In DNA form, the CDR3 reads TGTGCCAGCAGCTGGGACAGGGTAGGGTACGAGCAGTACTTC.